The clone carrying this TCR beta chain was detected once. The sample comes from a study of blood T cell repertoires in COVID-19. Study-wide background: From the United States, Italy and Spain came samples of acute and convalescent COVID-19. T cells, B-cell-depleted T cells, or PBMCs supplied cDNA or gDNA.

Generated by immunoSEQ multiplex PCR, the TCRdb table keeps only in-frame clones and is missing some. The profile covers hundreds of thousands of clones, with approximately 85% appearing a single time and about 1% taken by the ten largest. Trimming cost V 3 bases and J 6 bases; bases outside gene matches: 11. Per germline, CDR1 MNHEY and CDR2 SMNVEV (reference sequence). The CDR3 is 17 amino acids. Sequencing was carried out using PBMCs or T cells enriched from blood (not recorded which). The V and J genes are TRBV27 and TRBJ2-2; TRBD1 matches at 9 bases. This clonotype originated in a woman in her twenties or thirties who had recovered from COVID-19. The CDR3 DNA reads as TGTGCCAGCAGTTTCTTGGCCGGACAGGGGATGCCCGGGGAGCTGTTTTTT. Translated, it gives CASSFLAGQGMPGELFF.